Listed here are 16 T cell receptor beta chains from one sample, sequenced in a study of blood T cell repertoires in COVID-19. Profiling relied on immunoSEQ multiplex PCR, and the TCRdb table lists in-frame clones only, not all of them. The table lists over 200,000 clones, 85% to 90% of them singletons. The specimen was peripheral blood. These receptors were taken from a man younger than 40 with COVID-19, enrolled during active disease.

The chain carries TRBV4-1 and TRBJ1-2, with no clear D. CDR1 is MGHRA, CDR2 YSYEKL, per germline. V was pared by 4 bases and J by 8 bases, with 11 bases between. CDR3 size: 12 residues. As DNA, the CDR3 is TGCGCCAGCAGCCGGTCTCCAGGAGGCTACACCTTC. This codes for CASSRSPGGYTF.

This clone occurred once. V and J are TRBV13 and TRBJ1-2; 8 bases line up with TRBD1. There are 16 residues in the CDR3. Germline assignment: CDR1 PRHDT and CDR2 FYEKMQ (reference sequence). J gave up 7 bases and V 4 bases, and 14 bases lay outside the gene matches. The CDR3: CASSSGTGTNQGGYTF. The CDR3 DNA reads as TGTGCCAGCAGCTCCGGGACAGGCACGAATCAGGGTGGCTACACCTTC.

The rearrangement links TRBV6-5 to TRBJ1-5, with D tentatively TRBD1 (6 bases). From germline, CDR1 is MNHEY and CDR2 SVGAGI. Trimming removed 6 bases from V and 2 bases from J, with 14 bases in between. This CDR3 is built from 15 residues. The CDR3 is CASRKGGLGNQPQHF. CDR3 DNA: TGTGCCAGCAGAAAAGGGGGTCTAGGCAATCAGCCCCAGCATTTT.

In regard to this clone: A junction end diverges from the germline sequence, so it may reflect a read error. This chain links TRBV6-6 with TRBJ2-1; D is uncertain. The CDR3 extends over 15 amino acids. The V gene's germline CDR1 is MNHNY and CDR2 SVGAGI (reference sequence). The CDR3 region has the DNA TGTGCCAGCAGTGACTCCCAACTCTCCTACAATGAGCAGTTCTTC. Its protein is CASSDSQLSYNEQFF.

A note on this clone: The same CDR3 is also encoded by other DNA sequences in this sample. The chain couples TRBV2 to TRBJ1-1; maybe TRBD1 (6 bases). The CDR3 is 14 residues long. With 4 bases removed from V and 0 bases from J, the gap between germline ends came to 9 bases. Per germline, CDR1 SNHLY and CDR2 FYNNEI. The CDR3 reads CASSADRLNTEAFF. The CDR3 DNA is TGTGCCAGCAGTGCGGACAGACTGAACACTGAAGCTTTCTTT.

The chain has TRBV5-6 and TRBJ2-2; D gene uncertain. Trimming pared 2 bases from V and 4 bases from J, leaving 6 bases between. CDR3 length: 13 residues. Germline lookup yields CDR1 SGHDT and CDR2 YYEEEE. CDR3: CASSFGITGELFF. CDR3 coding DNA: TGTGCCAGCAGCTTCGGTATCACCGGGGAGCTGTTTTTT.

This chain links TRBV28 with TRBJ2-2; D may be TRBD1 (5 bases). CDR1 MDHEN and CDR2 SYDVKM come from the germline V gene. V lost 2 bases and J 3 bases, leaving 10 bases between the germline ends. There are 15 residues in the CDR3. In nucleotides, the CDR3 is TGTGCCAGCAGTTTACAGGACACATACACCGGGGAGCTGTTTTTT. The encoded protein is CASSLQDTYTGELFF.

J is TRBJ2-1 and V is TRBV7-3, with a weak D call TRBD2 (5 bases). This CDR3 region has 12 residues. With 2 bases removed from V and 10 bases from J, the gap between germline ends came to 9 bases. CDR1 is SGHTA, CDR2 FQGTGA, per germline. The CDR3 DNA reads as TGTGCCAGCAGCTTAGATTCGGGAGAGCAGTTCTTC. It translates to CASSLDSGEQFF.

This clone was counted only a few times. The chain combines TRBV18 with TRBJ2-1, with D perhaps TRBD2 (6 bases). In germline, CDR1 is KGHSH, CDR2 LQKENI. V was pared by 4 bases and J by 8 bases, with 15 bases between. The CDR3 consists of 14 residues. The CDR3 coding sequence is TGTGCCAGCTCACAATCGACTAGTAAGGATGAGCAGTTCTTC. This translates into CASSQSTSKDEQFF.

The gene calls are TRBV6-5 and TRBJ1-2, with 10 bases aligning to TRBD1. CDR1 and CDR2 from the germline V gene are MNHEY and SVGAGI. J was trimmed by 6 bases and V by 6 bases; bases with no gene match: 7. This CDR3 has 14 amino acids. The chain's CDR3 is CASRTPGQGNGYTF. The CDR3 nucleotides read TGTGCCAGCAGGACCCCGGGACAGGGGAATGGCTACACCTTC.

V usage is TRBV28 and J usage is TRBJ2-5, with TRBD1 identical over 9 bases. The V gene end was trimmed by 9 bases and the J gene end by 3 bases; junction bases not matched to a gene: 17. CDR3 length: 17 amino acids. In germline, CDR1 is MDHEN, CDR2 SYDVKM. CDR3 sequence (DNA): TGTGCCAGTGTGGGGGAGGGGACAGGGTGGATGGAAGAGACCCAGTACTTC. This sequence encodes CASVGEGTGWMEETQYF.

V usage is TRBV28 and J usage is TRBJ1-3, with TRBD1 identical over 8 bases. After removal of 6 bases from V and 2 bases from J, the junction contained 6 bases not matched to a gene. Germline V gives CDR1 MDHEN, CDR2 SYDVKM. There are 15 residues in the CDR3. The CDR3 sequence: CASSSVTGAGNTIYF. The CDR3 DNA follows: TGTGCCAGCAGCTCAGTGACAGGGGCTGGAAACACCATATATTTT.

This clone was observed a single time. Other DNA sequences in this sample translate to the same CDR3. The gene calls are TRBV5-4 and TRBJ1-2, with a weak D call TRBD1 (6 bases). The CDR3 extends over 14 amino acids. Germline values: CDR1 SGHNT, CDR2 YYREEE (reference sequence). V shed 0 bases and J shed 5 bases, with 11 bases lying between them. The CDR3: CASSLDRGLYGYTF. In DNA form, the CDR3 reads TGTGCCAGCAGCTTGGATAGGGGGTTGTATGGCTACACCTTC.

Only one count was recorded for this clone. The chain is built from TRBV4-1 and TRBJ2-3; 12 bases are shared with TRBD2. V shed 4 bases, J shed 2 bases, and the junction held 4 bases outside the gene matches. Per germline, CDR1 MGHRA and CDR2 YSYEKL. The length of the CDR3 is 16 residues. This CDR3 reads CASSPWTSGATDTQYF. In DNA form, the CDR3 reads TGCGCCAGCAGCCCTTGGACTAGCGGGGCCACAGATACGCAGTATTTT.

V is TRBV5-1 and J is TRBJ2-7; possible D gene TRBD2, 6 bases. V shed 2 bases and J shed 6 bases, with 15 bases lying between them. Germline CDR1 SGHRS, CDR2 YFSETQ. The CDR3 has 14 residues. In DNA form, the CDR3 reads TGCGCCAGCAGCTTCGGGGGACGGAGAAGCGAGCAGTACTTC. This translates into CASSFGGRRSEQYF. The whole variable domain, remainder taken from reference TRBV5-1 and TRBJ2-7, is KAGVTQTPRYLIKTRGQQVTLSCSPISGHRSVSWYQQTPGQGLQFLFEYFSETQRNKGNFPGRFSGRQFSNSRSEMNVSTLELGDSALYLCASSFGGRRSEQYFGPGTRLTVT.

DNA of the CDR3: TGTGCCAGTACTACAGGGGGCGCTGACGAAAAACTGTTTTTT. It codes for CASTTGGADEKLFF. This chain links TRBV19 with TRBJ1-4; 9 bases are a match to TRBD1. Germline V gives CDR1 LNHDA, CDR2 SQIVND (reference sequence). This CDR3 has 14 residues. J lost 8 bases, V lost 7 bases, and 8 bases had no gene match.